Each of the 9 T cell receptor beta chains below was sequenced from the same sample in a study of blood T cells in healthy people across ages. A sample-barcoded 5' primer and a J-beta primer mix were used in a second PCR of roughly 6 to 11 cycles. One entry per CDR3 protein, called by TCRdb with MiXCR from the 5' RACE reads. The sample consists of roughly 2 million distinct CDR3 sequences, around half of them appearing once. Sequencing was performed on blood. These receptors all stem from a woman aged 40 to 55 in good health.

The rearrangement links TRBV28 to TRBJ2-5, with TRBD1 matching over 7 bases. The CDR3 extends over 15 amino acids. Looked up from germline, CDR1 is MDHEN and CDR2 is SYDVKM. V shed 2 bases, J shed 5 bases, and the junction held 8 bases outside the gene matches. The CDR3 DNA reads TGTGCCAGCAGTTTACCGACAGGGAATAGTGAGACCCAGTACTTC. Protein product: CASSLPTGNSETQYF.

The genes are TRBV15 and TRBJ2-7; D assignment may be TRBD1 or TRBD2 (5 bases each). CDR3 length equals 14 residues. Germline CDR1 reads LNHNV; CDR2 reads YYDKDF (reference sequence). Deletions cut 0 bases from V and 6 bases from J, with 12 bases between. The CDR3 here is CATSRDLGEPEQYF. The CDR3 region has the DNA TGTGCCACCAGCAGAGACTTGGGGGAGCCCGAGCAGTACTTC.

Only a few counts were recorded for this clonotype. Here the CDR3 reads CSARGGDDTEAFF. The DNA for the CDR3 is TGCAGTGCTAGGGGTGGAGATGACACTGAAGCTTTCTTT. The chain links TRBV20-1 to TRBJ1-1; D is undetermined. Germline V gives CDR1 DFQATT, CDR2 SNEGSKA (reference sequence). The CDR3 is made up of 13 amino acids. The V and J ends lost 3 bases and 3 bases respectively, with 11 bases between them.

The V and J genes are TRBV7-8 and TRBJ1-1, with a weak D call TRBD1 (6 bases). Trimming removed 5 bases from V and 10 bases from J, with 17 bases in between. CDR1 is SGHVS, CDR2 FQNEAQ, per germline. The CDR3 loop spans 13 amino acids. CDR3 in DNA: TGTGCCAGCAGCCCAAGGACAGAACAAGGAGCTTTCTTT. Amino acids: CASSPRTEQGAFF.

V usage is TRBV20-1 and J usage is TRBJ2-3; 8 nucleotides line up with TRBD2. The CDR3 has 13 residues. The V gene's germline CDR1 is DFQATT and CDR2 SNEGSKA (reference sequence). V shed 5 bases and J 4 bases; nucleotides not matched to a gene: 5. The CDR3, as DNA: TGCAGTGCTTTCCGGGGGGGCCCAGATACGCAGTATTTT. This sequence encodes CSAFRGGPDTQYF.

This clonotype was recorded only once. The chain employs TRBV7-2 and TRBJ2-4, with 9 nucleotides matching TRBD1. The CDR3 length is 20 residues. The V and J ends lost 2 bases and 3 bases, in that order; junction bases with no gene match: 17. CDR1 is SGHTA and CDR2 is FQGNSA in the germline V gene. As DNA, the CDR3 is TGTGCCAGCAGCTTAAAGCGGTTTGGGACAGGGAAGAGTGACAAAAACATTCAGTACTTC. Its translation is CASSLKRFGTGKSDKNIQYF.

The chain joins TRBV5-1 to TRBJ2-5; TRBD2 aligns across 13 bases. CDR1 and CDR2 from the germline V gene are SGHRS and YFSETQ. The J segment lost 2 bases and the V segment lost 3 bases, leaving 7 bases of the junction unmatched. The CDR3 is 17 residues long. The CDR3 here is CASSSGLAGASQETQYF. CDR3 in DNA: TGCGCCAGCAGCTCAGGACTAGCGGGGGCTTCTCAAGAGACCCAGTACTTC. Looking up the rest from reference TRBV5-1 and TRBJ2-5 gives the full variable domain: KAGVTQTPRYLIKTRGQQVTLSCSPISGHRSVSWYQQTPGQGLQFLFEYFSETQRNKGNFPGRFSGRQFSNSRSEMNVSTLELGDSALYLCASSSGLAGASQETQYFGPGTRLLVL.

The chain is built from TRBV6-5 and TRBJ2-5; D possibly corresponds to TRBD1 (5 bases). Per the germline V gene, CDR1 is MNHEY and CDR2 is SVGAGI. Trimming left V 2 bases short and J 5 bases short, with 12 bases between. The CDR3 sequence is 14 residues long. CDR3: CASSYVKGWETQYF. For the CDR3, the DNA is TGTGCCAGCAGTTACGTTAAGGGGTGGGAGACCCAGTACTTC.

The V gene is TRBV7-2, the J gene TRBJ2-1; 9 positions agree with TRBD2. CDR3 length: 15 residues. Trimming cost V 4 bases and J 9 bases; bases outside gene matches: 10. CDR1 and CDR2 from the germline V gene are SGHTA and FQGNSA. The CDR3 sequence: CASSSGLAGWGEQFF. The DNA of the CDR3 is TGTGCCAGCAGCTCGGGGCTAGCGGGGTGGGGTGAGCAGTTCTTC.